The next 20 T cell receptor beta chains were all read from a single sample in a study of blood T cells in healthy people across ages. Primed by a sample-barcoded 5' primer and a J-beta primer mix, a second PCR proceeded for about 7 to 12 cycles. TCRdb reprocessed the 5' RACE reads with MiXCR, giving one entry per CDR3 protein. Here the sample spans about 800,000 distinct CDR3 sequences, roughly 25% being singletons. In addition, the sample was reused for a study of T cells of mothers and their children.

Sequencing used blood. Every receptor here comes from a boy aged 5 to 17 in good health.

This clonotype occurred a few times. V and J are TRBV7-3 and TRBJ2-5; D gene unclear. The closer fit of TRBJ2-7 to the DNA end suggests the J call may be wrong. The germline CDR1 and CDR2 sequences are SGHTA and FQGTGA. This CDR3 spans 13 amino acids. As DNA, the CDR3 is TGTGCCAGCAGCTACACACCGTCCTACGAGCAGTACTTC. Residues: CASSYTPSYEQYF.

This clonotype was counted a few times. The rearrangement links TRBV4-3 to TRBJ1-2; 8 nucleotides agree with TRBD1. Germline-derived CDR1 and CDR2 are LGHNA and YSLEER. This CDR3 contains 15 residues. V dropped 3 bases and J dropped 3; count of bases not matched to a gene: 6. CDR3 in amino acids: CASSQQDRADYGYTF. The CDR3 DNA reads as TGCGCCAGCAGCCAGCAGGACAGGGCCGACTATGGCTACACCTTC.

The chain recombines TRBV21-1 with TRBJ1-2; TRBD1 was called by the table and not checked on the DNA. TRBV21-1 is given as a pseudogene. The CDR3 length is 15 residues. As DNA, the CDR3 is TGTGCCAGCAGCAAAGGAGCAGGGAACCTCTATGGCTACACCTTC. Protein product: CASSKGAGNLYGYTF.

This clonotype has a handful of counts. The gene calls are TRBV20-1 and TRBJ2-5; D is uncertain. V dropped 3 bases and J dropped 0 bases, with 14 bases sitting between them. This CDR3 has 15 residues. Germline CDR1 reads DFQATT; CDR2 reads SNEGSKA (reference sequence). This chain's CDR3 is CSASAATKYQETQYF. As DNA, the CDR3 is TGCAGTGCTAGTGCTGCGACAAAGTACCAAGAGACCCAGTACTTC.

The chain recombines TRBV29-1 with TRBJ1-2; the D is unclear. Deletions cut 6 bases from V and 1 base from J, with 15 bases between. The CDR3 is 14 amino acids. Germline values: CDR1 SQVTM, CDR2 ANQGSEA. CDR3 nucleotide sequence: TGCAGCGTGGCAGGCTCGGGAGTTAACTATGGCTACACCTTC. It yields the protein CSVAGSGVNYGYTF.

V and J are TRBV12-5 and TRBJ2-1, with 7 bases identical to TRBD1. Germline V gives CDR1 LGHNT, CDR2 FRNRAP. The length of the CDR3 is 14 residues. J gave up 2 bases and V 6 bases, and 4 bases lay outside the gene matches. CDR3 DNA sequence: TGTGCTAGTGGAACAGGGGCCACCTACAATGAGCAGTTCTTC. Protein sequence: CASGTGATYNEQFF.

V is TRBV4-2 and J is TRBJ2-7; 10 nucleotides agree with TRBD2. The CDR3 length is 16 residues. Germline CDR1 and CDR2: LGHNA and YNFKEQ. V shed 0 bases and J 7 bases; nucleotides not matched to a gene: 9. CDR3 sequence: CASSQELGLASWEQYF. The CDR3, as DNA: TGTGCCAGCAGCCAAGAGTTGGGACTAGCGAGTTGGGAGCAGTACTTC.

Of note for this clonotype: Mismatch with germline at one junction end may stem from a read error. This chain joins TRBV7-3 and TRBJ2-1; either TRBD1 or TRBD2 may fit D (5 bases each). The CDR3 consists of 13 residues. The germline V gene has CDR1 SGHTA and CDR2 FQGTGA. This chain's CDR3 is CVSSLSGSNEQFF. The CDR3 region has the DNA TGTGTCAGCAGCTTATCAGGGAGCAATGAGCAGTTCTTC.

This clonotype occurred a few times. The chain recombines TRBV29-1 with TRBJ1-2, with D tentatively TRBD1 (5 bases). V lost 0 bases and J 5 bases, leaving 13 bases between the germline ends. In germline, CDR1 is SQVTM, CDR2 ANQGSEA. This CDR3 comprises 14 residues. For the CDR3, the DNA is TGCAGCGTTGAAGATCGGGGCGTTGCTTATGGCTACACCTTC. Translation: CSVEDRGVAYGYTF.

This clonotype was observed a single time. This chain joins TRBV20-1 and TRBJ1-5, with 11 bases fitting TRBD1. With V trimmed by 6 bases and J by 5 bases, 6 bases remained unmatched. The germline V gene has CDR1 DFQATT and CDR2 SNEGSKA (reference sequence). The CDR3 runs to 14 residues. CDR3: CSAEDRGPYQPQHF. The CDR3 DNA is TGCAGTGCCGAGGACAGGGGGCCCTATCAGCCCCAGCATTTT.

This clonotype was picked up a small number of times. This chain uses TRBV11-2 with TRBJ2-1; 11 bases map to TRBD2. The CDR3 loop spans 17 amino acids. V dropped 0 bases and J dropped 8; count of bases not matched to a gene: 9. Germline V gene data show CDR1 as SGHAT and CDR2 as FQNNGV. CDR3 sequence: CASSLDTTSGSRYEQFF. CDR3 sequence (DNA): TGTGCCAGCAGCTTAGATACTACTAGCGGGAGCCGGTATGAGCAGTTCTTC. The full variable domain, rest sourced from reference TRBV11-2 and TRBJ2-1, is EAGVAQSPRYKIIEKRQSVAFWCNPISGHATLYWYQQILGQGPKLLIQFQNNGVVDDSQLPKDRFSAERLKGVDSTLKIQPAKLEDSAVYLCASSLDTTSGSRYEQFFGPGTRLTVL.

The chain has TRBV2 and TRBJ2-5; D possibly corresponds to TRBD1 (5 bases). Looked up from germline, CDR1 is SNHLY and CDR2 is FYNNEI. The V and J ends lost 6 bases and 7 bases respectively, with 6 bases between them. The length of the CDR3 is 10 residues. The CDR3 here is CASRQGTQYF. The DNA of the CDR3 is TGTGCCAGCAGGCAGGGGACCCAGTACTTC.

This chain joins TRBV7-2 and TRBJ1-1, with D unresolved. There are 13 residues in the CDR3. In germline, CDR1 is SGHTA, CDR2 FQGNSA. V dropped 0 bases and J dropped 6 bases, with 8 bases sitting between them. In DNA form, the CDR3 reads TGTGCCAGCAGCTTAGCCTACGGAGCTGAAGCTTTCTTT. Residues: CASSLAYGAEAFF.

On this clonotype itself: Since the CDR3 does not end with the conserved phenylalanine or tryptophan, this likely comes from a read error. The chain is built from TRBV3-1 and TRBJ1-4, with D hard to call. The V gene lost 0 bases and the J gene lost 3 bases, with 8 bases spanning the gap. Germline V CDR1 and CDR2: LGHDT, YNNKEL (reference sequence). The CDR3 covers 15 residues. CDR3 amino acids: CASSQEPVSNEKLFS. The CDR3 DNA reads as TGTGCCAGCAGCCAAGAGCCAGTGTCTAATGAAAAACTGTTTTCT.

The rearrangement links TRBV2 to TRBJ2-5; TRBD1 matches at 8 bases. Near its end, the DNA agrees better with TRBJ2-7, so the J call may be wrong. The CDR3 length is 13 residues. Germline-derived CDR1 and CDR2 are SNHLY and FYNNEI. The CDR3 here is CASRTGVIYEQYF. The CDR3 DNA is TGTGCCAGCAGGACAGGGGTCATCTACGAGCAGTACTTC.

The chain employs TRBV6-5 and TRBJ2-4; 9 nucleotides match TRBD1. The trim removed 7 bases at V and 5 bases at J, leaving 6 bases unmatched. The CDR3 is 14 residues long. CDR1 is MNHEY and CDR2 is SVGAGI in the germline V gene. The CDR3 nucleotides are TGTGCCAGCACCCGTAGACAGGGGGAAAACATTCAGTACTTC. Translating it yields CASTRRQGENIQYF.

This clonotype was seen only a few times. The J gene is TRBJ1-2, the V gene TRBV29-1; no definite D call. This CDR3 has 13 residues. V dropped 0 bases and J dropped 0 bases, with 5 bases sitting between them. Germline-derived CDR1 and CDR2 are SQVTM and ANQGSEA. The CDR3 is CSVEDNPNYGYTF. The CDR3 DNA reads TGCAGCGTTGAAGATAACCCTAACTATGGCTACACCTTC.

The rearrangement uses TRBV4-3 and TRBJ2-2, with no clear D. Trimming removed 0 bases from V and 6 bases from J, with 8 bases in between. The length of the CDR3 is 14 residues. Germline-derived CDR1 and CDR2 are LGHNA and YSLEER. CDR3 loop: CASSQEGSPGELFF. CDR3 DNA sequence: TGCGCCAGCAGCCAAGAAGGATCCCCCGGGGAGCTGTTTTTT.

The rearrangement joins TRBV6-1 to TRBJ2-7; tentatively, D is TRBD1 or TRBD2 (6 bases each). CDR1 and CDR2 (germline): MNHNS, SASEGT. Trimming shortened V by 3 bases and J by 0 bases, and 12 bases separated the two germline ends. The CDR3 is 15 residues long. DNA for the CDR3: TGTGCCAGCAGTGATCGGGGGCACAGCTCCTACGAGCAGTACTTC. Amino acid sequence: CASSDRGHSSYEQYF.

This rearrangement joins TRBV6-4 to TRBJ1-2, with TRBD1 matching 10 bases. V gave up 6 bases and J gave up 4 bases; unmatched junction bases: 8. CDR3 length: 15 amino acids. Germline CDR1 and CDR2: MRHNA and SNTAGT. The CDR3 DNA sequence: TGTGCCAGCAGCCAAGGACAGGGGGGAGTCTATGGCTACACCTTC. It translates to CASSQGQGGVYGYTF.